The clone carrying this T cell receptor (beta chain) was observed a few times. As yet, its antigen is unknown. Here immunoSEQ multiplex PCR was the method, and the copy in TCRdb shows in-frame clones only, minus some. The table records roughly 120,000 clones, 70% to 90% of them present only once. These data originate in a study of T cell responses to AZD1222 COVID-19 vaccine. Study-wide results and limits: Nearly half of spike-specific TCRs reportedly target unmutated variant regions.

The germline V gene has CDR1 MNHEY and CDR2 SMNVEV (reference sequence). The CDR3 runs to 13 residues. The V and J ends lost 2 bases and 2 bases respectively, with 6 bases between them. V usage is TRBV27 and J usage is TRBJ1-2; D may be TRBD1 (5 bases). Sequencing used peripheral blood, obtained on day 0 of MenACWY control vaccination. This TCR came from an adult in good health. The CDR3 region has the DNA TGTGCCAGCAGTTTAAGACAGAACTATGGCTACACCTTC. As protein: CASSLRQNYGYTF.